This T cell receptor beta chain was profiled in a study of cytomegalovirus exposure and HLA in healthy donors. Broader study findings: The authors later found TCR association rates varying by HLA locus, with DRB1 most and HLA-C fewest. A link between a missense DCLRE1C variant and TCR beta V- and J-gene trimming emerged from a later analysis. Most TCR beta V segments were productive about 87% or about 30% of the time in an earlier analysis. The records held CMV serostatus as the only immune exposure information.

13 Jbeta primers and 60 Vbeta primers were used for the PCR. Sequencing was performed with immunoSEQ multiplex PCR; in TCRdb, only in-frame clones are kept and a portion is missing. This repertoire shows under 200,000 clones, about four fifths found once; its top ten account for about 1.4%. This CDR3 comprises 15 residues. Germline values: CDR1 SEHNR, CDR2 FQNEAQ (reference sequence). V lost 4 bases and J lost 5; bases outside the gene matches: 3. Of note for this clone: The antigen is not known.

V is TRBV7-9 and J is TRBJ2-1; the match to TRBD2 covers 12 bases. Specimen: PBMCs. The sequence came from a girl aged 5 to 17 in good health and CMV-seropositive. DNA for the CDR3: TGTGCCAGCAGCTGGGGACTAGCGGGTCACAATGAGCAGTTCTTC. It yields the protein CASSWGLAGHNEQFF.